This TCR beta chain was sequenced in a study of cytomegalovirus exposure and HLA in healthy donors. Overall study results and limits: Excluded: some indistinguishable V segments such as TRBV6-2 and TRBV6-3.

Points on this clone: What it recognizes is unknown.

The V and J ends lost 7 bases and 6 bases respectively, with 10 bases between them. CDR1 and CDR2 from the germline V gene are MDHEN and SYDVKM. This CDR3 is built from 12 residues. Vbeta (60) and Jbeta (13) primers were used in the PCR. Data came from immunoSEQ multiplex PCR; TCRdb stores just in-frame clones and leaves some out. The sample carries 130,000 or so clones, 82% recorded once. The receptor comes from a man in his late teens or twenties in good health and CMV-seropositive. The chain combines TRBV28 with TRBJ1-5, with D possibly matching TRBD1 (6 bases). What was sequenced was PBMCs. CDR3 DNA sequence: TGTGCCAGCAAGGAACAGGGTCAGCCCCAGCATTTT. Translating gives CASKEQGQPQHF.